This T cell receptor beta chain derives from a study of graft-versus-host responses after intestinal transplantation. The overall study: Recipients were all induced with anti-thymocyte globulin, then given tacrolimus and steroids for 3 to 4 years.

This clone has a single count. Antigen specificity is unknown. Other DNA sequences in the same sample also yield this CDR3. TCRdb's copy holds only in-frame clones and misses some; the assay was immunoSEQ multiplex PCR. The repertoire consists of about 50,000 clones, with about 90% occurring once and the leading ten covering almost 2.5%. Overall study findings and caveats: Allografts carried high graft-versus-host to host-versus-graft clonal ratios in patients having graft-donor T cell macrochimerism. GvH clonotypes were identified within recipient marrow, with a subset emerging first in ileum or blood.

Germline values: CDR1 SGHTA, CDR2 FQGNSA. The length of the CDR3 is 14 residues. Between the trimmed V and J ends, which lost 1 base and 5 bases, there was a span of 11 bases. Specimen: unstimulated CD4+ T cells sorted from spleen or lymph node cells, collected before transplant. This clonotype was obtained from a human donor who was the organ donor for an intestinal transplant. This chain uses TRBV7-2 with TRBJ1-1; a possible D gene is TRBD1 (5 bases). The DNA of the CDR3 is TGTGCCAGCAGCTTAGATGGCCGGGGGACTGAAGCTTTCTTT. It specifies CASSLDGRGTEAFF.